This passage covers 9 T cell receptor beta chains from one sample sequenced in a study of T cell responses to AZD1222 COVID-19 vaccine. Profiled with immunoSEQ multiplex PCR; TCRdb holds only in-frame clones, not every one. This repertoire shows 200,000 or so clones, over 80% found once; its top ten account for under 6.5%. The starting material was peripheral blood, obtained on day 0 of AZD1222 vaccination. The receptor source for this set is an adult in good health.

This clone occurred once. This chain connects TRBV19 to TRBJ1-5, with TRBD1 matching 9 bases. The CDR3 runs 13 residues. The germline V gene has CDR1 LNHDA and CDR2 SQIVND (reference sequence). Unmatched junction bases numbered 3, after V lost 7 bases and J lost 5 bases. The CDR3 is CASKGQGDQPQHF. CDR3 DNA sequence: TGTGCCAGTAAGGGACAGGGCGATCAGCCCCAGCATTTT.

The gene calls are TRBV10-3 and TRBJ2-7, with 10 bases aligning to TRBD1. The V segment lost 2 bases and the J segment 4 bases; nucleotides outside the gene matches: 11. Germline V gene sequence: CDR1 ENHRY, CDR2 SYGVKD. CDR3 length equals 17 residues. The CDR3: CAISETPGQGSGYEQYF. The CDR3 coding sequence is TGTGCCATCAGTGAGACACCGGGACAGGGGTCCGGGTACGAGCAGTACTTC.

This chain joins TRBV4-2 and TRBJ2-1; weak D call: TRBD2 (6 bases). The CDR3 runs to 17 residues. Germline V CDR1 and CDR2: LGHNA, YNFKEQ. The V gene lost 1 base and the J gene lost 1 base, with 14 bases spanning the gap. CDR3 nucleotide sequence: TGTGCCAGCAGCCAAGCGATGGGGCTAGCGTCCTACAATGAGCAGTTCTTC. Translated, it gives CASSQAMGLASYNEQFF.

This chain connects TRBV18 to TRBJ2-1, with TRBD2 matching 9 bases. The ends lost 6 bases at V and 4 bases at J; junction bases unmatched: 19. CDR3 length: 19 amino acids. CDR1 KGHSH and CDR2 LQKENI come from the germline V gene. CDR3: CASSFRVSASGDSYNEQFF. The CDR3 DNA sequence: TGTGCCAGCTCGTTCAGGGTTTCGGCTAGCGGGGATTCGTACAATGAGCAGTTCTTC.

This chain joins TRBV28 and TRBJ2-2, with no clear D. The CDR3 has 13 amino acids. Trimming stripped 5 bases from V and 7 bases from J, with 11 bases between. Looked up from germline, CDR1 is MDHEN and CDR2 is SYDVKM. CDR3 residues: CASSPSEVGELFF. The CDR3 DNA is TGTGCCAGCAGTCCGAGTGAGGTCGGGGAGCTGTTTTTT.

Concerning this clone itself: The sample holds other DNA sequences that translate to the same CDR3. This chain links TRBV18 with TRBJ1-3; D is undetermined. The germline gives CDR1 KGHSH, CDR2 LQKENI. The CDR3 spans 14 residues. Trimming took off 6 bases at V and 0 bases at J, with 9 bases between the two ends. The DNA for the CDR3 is TGTGCCAGCTCGCCAGACAACTCTGGAAACACCATATATTTT. Its protein product is CASSPDNSGNTIYF.

The V call is TRBV28, the J call TRBJ2-1; D not certain. The V end lost 5 bases, the J end lost 4 bases, and 9 bases lay between the germline ends. The CDR3 covers 13 residues. Looked up from germline, CDR1 is MDHEN and CDR2 is SYDVKM. The CDR3 sequence: CASSPSRYNEQFF. CDR3 bases: TGTGCCAGCAGTCCCTCGCGGTACAATGAGCAGTTCTTC.

The chain joins TRBV30 to TRBJ1-6; maybe TRBD1 (6 bases). V lost 4 bases and J lost 9, with 13 bases in between. Per germline, CDR1 GTSNPN and CDR2 SVGIG (reference sequence). The CDR3 loop spans 13 amino acids. The CDR3 DNA reads as TGTGCCTGGACAGCAGGGGTCGGTTCACCCCTCCACTTT. It is translated as CAWTAGVGSPLHF.

The chain employs TRBV18 and TRBJ2-7, with D hard to call. The length of the CDR3 is 14 residues. V lost 0 bases and J 2 bases, leaving 8 bases between the germline ends. CDR1 is KGHSH and CDR2 is LQKENI in the germline V gene. The CDR3 DNA sequence: TGTGCCAGCTCACCACCGAAAGGTCCCTACGAGCAGTACTTC. Residues: CASSPPKGPYEQYF.